Presented here are 18 T cell receptor beta chains from one specimen sequenced in a study of blood T cells in healthy people across ages. Primers used in a second PCR of about 7 to 12 cycles were a sample-barcoded 5' primer and a J-beta primer mix. Using its own MiXCR run on the 5' RACE reads, TCRdb lists one record per CDR3 protein. The sample yields 800,000 to 950,000 distinct CDR3 sequences, around 36% seen once. Sequencing was carried out using blood. The source is a man aged 18 to 35 in good health.

This chain connects TRBV20-1 to TRBJ1-3; no clear D gene. The CDR3 spans 13 residues. Trimming cost V 3 bases and J 1 base, with 7 bases left between them. Germline CDR1 is DFQATT and CDR2 is SNEGSKA (reference sequence). For the CDR3, the DNA is TGCAGTGCTAGTGTGGAATCTGGAAACACCATATATTTT. Its translation is CSASVESGNTIYF.

Points on this clonotype: With a much larger clone just one base away, this may be a read error. The chain is built from TRBV5-1 and TRBJ2-1; D is perhaps TRBD2 (5 bases). The germline V gene has CDR1 SGHRS and CDR2 YFSETQ. The CDR3 is 15 amino acids. CDR3 bases: TGCGCCAGCAGCTTGGCGGCGGGTTCCGCCAATGGGCAGTTCTTC. Translating gives CASSLAAGSANGQFF.

Comments on this clonotype: Germline and junction disagree at one end, which may indicate a read error. This rearrangement joins TRBV18 to TRBJ2-7; 10 nucleotides match TRBD1. The CDR3 has 16 residues. CDR1 KGHSH and CDR2 LQKENI come from the germline V gene. The CDR3 sequence is CASSSPGQGSNDEQYF. CDR3 nucleotide sequence: TGTGCCAGCTCAAGCCCGGGACAGGGGTCAAACGACGAGCAGTATTTC.

This clonotype appeared once. This chain connects TRBV7-6 to TRBJ2-2; D possibly corresponds to TRBD2 (6 bases). The CDR3 spans 15 residues. V dropped 2 bases and J dropped 5 bases, with 12 bases sitting between them. Germline V lookup: CDR1 SGHVS, CDR2 FNYEAQ. This chain's CDR3 is CASSLRGGRTGELFF. The CDR3 DNA reads TGTGCCAGCAGCTTACGGGGAGGCAGGACCGGGGAGCTGTTTTTT.

The chain links TRBV4-2 to TRBJ2-5; possibly TRBD1 or TRBD2 for D (5 bases each). The germline V gene encodes CDR1 LGHNA and CDR2 YNFKEQ. V lost 5 bases and J lost 5, with 24 bases in between. CDR3 size: 17 residues. CDR3 sequence (DNA): TGTGCCAGCAGCTCAAATTCTGAGGGGTTTGAGAGTGAGACCCAGTACTTC. This encodes CASSSNSEGFESETQYF.

The rearrangement uses TRBV4-3 and TRBJ1-4; D is possibly TRBD1 (6 bases). This CDR3 is 16 amino acids long. CDR1 LGHNA and CDR2 YSLEER come from the germline V gene. The ends were cut back, 1 base at V and 4 bases at J, with 13 bases in the middle. The CDR3 DNA reads as TGCGCCAGCAGCCAAGTGGGGGACACCGGTAATGAAAAACTGTTTTTT. Translated, it gives CASSQVGDTGNEKLFF.

This clonotype was observed many times. This chain uses TRBV7-9 with TRBJ2-1, with D perhaps matching TRBD1 (6 bases). Trimming took off 3 bases at V and 6 bases at J, with 12 bases between the two ends. This CDR3 region has 14 residues. CDR1 is SEHNR and CDR2 is FQNEAQ in the germline V gene (reference sequence). Here the CDR3 reads CASSFDRSLNEQFF. The CDR3 bases are TGTGCCAGCAGCTTCGACAGGTCCCTCAATGAGCAGTTCTTC.

This chain uses TRBV12-5 with TRBJ2-2, with D hard to call. In germline, CDR1 is LGHNT, CDR2 FRNRAP. Trimming left V 5 bases short and J 4 bases short, with 11 bases between. The CDR3 extends over 14 amino acids. The CDR3 protein is CASGPPSGTGELFF. DNA of the CDR3: TGTGCTAGTGGTCCCCCATCAGGCACCGGGGAGCTGTTTTTT.

This clonotype was seen a few times. A read error may produce the germline difference seen at one junction end. The chain has TRBV29-1 and TRBJ1-2; D is unresolved. Looked up from germline, CDR1 is SQVTM and CDR2 is ANQGSEA. This CDR3 has 14 residues. The CDR3 protein is CGVERRLSPHGYTF. In DNA, the CDR3 is TGCGGCGTTGAGAGGCGGCTGTCGCCCCATGGCTACACCTTC.

The gene calls are TRBV10-3 and TRBJ2-3; D ambiguous. There are 15 residues in the CDR3. Trimming shortened V by 3 bases and J by 1 base, and 11 bases separated the two germline ends. Germline CDR1 and CDR2: ENHRY and SYGVKD. CDR3 sequence: CAISDSTSGTDTQYF. The CDR3 coding sequence is TGTGCCATCAGTGACTCAACCTCCGGCACAGATACGCAGTATTTT.

The V gene is TRBV29-1, the J gene TRBJ2-5; D is uncertain. The CDR3 has 12 amino acids. Germline loops: CDR1 SQVTM, CDR2 ANQGSEA. V gave up 2 bases and J gave up 3 bases, with 7 bases separating them. The CDR3 nucleotides read TGCAGCGTTGAAACGGATAAAGAGACCCAGTACTTC. Its translation is CSVETDKETQYF.

The V and J genes are TRBV7-2 and TRBJ2-7; D gene unclear. Trimming removed 5 bases at V and 9 bases at J, with 26 bases between. CDR1 SGHTA and CDR2 FQGNSA come from the germline V gene. The CDR3 runs to 16 residues. In nucleotides, the CDR3 is TGTGCCAGCAGCGCCGTCGGGTCCGTAATCGCCTCCGGGCAGTACTTC. It encodes CASSAVGSVIASGQYF.

The chain joins TRBV20-1 to TRBJ2-1, with D possibly called TRBD1 or TRBD2 (6 bases each). The CDR3 runs 12 residues. The V gene's germline CDR1 is DFQATT and CDR2 SNEGSKA (reference sequence). V was cut by 6 bases and J by 4 bases, with 10 bases left in between. DNA of the CDR3: TGCAGTGCAACAGGGACTTACAATGAGCAGTTCTTC. Its protein is CSATGTYNEQFF.

This chain links TRBV12-3 or TRBV12-4 with TRBJ1-2, with D unclear. CDR3 length: 13 amino acids. Trimming cost V 1 base and J 3 bases, with 6 bases left between them. CDR3 in amino acids: CASSLGLDYGYTF. CDR3 in DNA: TGTGCCAGCAGTTTAGGGCTGGACTATGGCTACACCTTC.

About this clonotype itself: Just one base apart from a much larger clone, this may be a read error. V gene TRBV4-2 combines with J gene TRBJ2-1; D is ambiguous. The CDR3 has 14 amino acids. The germline V gene has CDR1 LGHNA and CDR2 YNFKEQ. CDR3 nucleotide sequence: TGTGCCAGCAGCCAAGACTATCAGGACCATGAGCAGCTCTTC. It is translated as CASSQDYQDHEQLF.

As regards this clonotype: It may be a read error: a sequence one base away is much more abundant. This chain links TRBV4-1 with TRBJ2-7, with D possibly being TRBD2 (7 bases). The last part of the DNA fits TRBJ2-4 better; the J call may be wrong. Germline-derived CDR1 and CDR2 are MGHRA and YSYEKL. The CDR3 spans 16 residues. In nucleotides, the CDR3 is TGCGCCAGCAGCCAAGCGGGGGGCTTAACCAAAAACATTCAGTACTTC. Translating it yields CASSQAGGLTKNIQYF.

This clonotype was recorded at least ten times. V gene TRBV10-3 combines with J gene TRBJ2-7; D might be TRBD1 or TRBD2, each matching 5 bases. V lost 10 bases and J lost 1, with 14 bases in between. Germline V gene sequence: CDR1 ENHRY, CDR2 SYGVKD. This CDR3 region has 13 residues. The CDR3 protein is CATQLGASYEQYF. Written as DNA, the CDR3 is TGTGCCACCCAACTCGGGGCTTCCTACGAGCAGTACTTC.

This sequence joins TRBV6-5 and TRBJ2-5; 8 nucleotides align to TRBD1. The CDR3 is made up of 15 amino acids. V lost 0 bases to trimming and J lost 5 bases; unmatched junction nucleotides: 5. In germline, CDR1 is MNHEY, CDR2 SVGAGI. The CDR3 region is CASSYSSGGGETQYF. CDR3 coding DNA: TGTGCCAGCAGTTACTCGTCAGGGGGCGGGGAGACCCAGTACTTC.